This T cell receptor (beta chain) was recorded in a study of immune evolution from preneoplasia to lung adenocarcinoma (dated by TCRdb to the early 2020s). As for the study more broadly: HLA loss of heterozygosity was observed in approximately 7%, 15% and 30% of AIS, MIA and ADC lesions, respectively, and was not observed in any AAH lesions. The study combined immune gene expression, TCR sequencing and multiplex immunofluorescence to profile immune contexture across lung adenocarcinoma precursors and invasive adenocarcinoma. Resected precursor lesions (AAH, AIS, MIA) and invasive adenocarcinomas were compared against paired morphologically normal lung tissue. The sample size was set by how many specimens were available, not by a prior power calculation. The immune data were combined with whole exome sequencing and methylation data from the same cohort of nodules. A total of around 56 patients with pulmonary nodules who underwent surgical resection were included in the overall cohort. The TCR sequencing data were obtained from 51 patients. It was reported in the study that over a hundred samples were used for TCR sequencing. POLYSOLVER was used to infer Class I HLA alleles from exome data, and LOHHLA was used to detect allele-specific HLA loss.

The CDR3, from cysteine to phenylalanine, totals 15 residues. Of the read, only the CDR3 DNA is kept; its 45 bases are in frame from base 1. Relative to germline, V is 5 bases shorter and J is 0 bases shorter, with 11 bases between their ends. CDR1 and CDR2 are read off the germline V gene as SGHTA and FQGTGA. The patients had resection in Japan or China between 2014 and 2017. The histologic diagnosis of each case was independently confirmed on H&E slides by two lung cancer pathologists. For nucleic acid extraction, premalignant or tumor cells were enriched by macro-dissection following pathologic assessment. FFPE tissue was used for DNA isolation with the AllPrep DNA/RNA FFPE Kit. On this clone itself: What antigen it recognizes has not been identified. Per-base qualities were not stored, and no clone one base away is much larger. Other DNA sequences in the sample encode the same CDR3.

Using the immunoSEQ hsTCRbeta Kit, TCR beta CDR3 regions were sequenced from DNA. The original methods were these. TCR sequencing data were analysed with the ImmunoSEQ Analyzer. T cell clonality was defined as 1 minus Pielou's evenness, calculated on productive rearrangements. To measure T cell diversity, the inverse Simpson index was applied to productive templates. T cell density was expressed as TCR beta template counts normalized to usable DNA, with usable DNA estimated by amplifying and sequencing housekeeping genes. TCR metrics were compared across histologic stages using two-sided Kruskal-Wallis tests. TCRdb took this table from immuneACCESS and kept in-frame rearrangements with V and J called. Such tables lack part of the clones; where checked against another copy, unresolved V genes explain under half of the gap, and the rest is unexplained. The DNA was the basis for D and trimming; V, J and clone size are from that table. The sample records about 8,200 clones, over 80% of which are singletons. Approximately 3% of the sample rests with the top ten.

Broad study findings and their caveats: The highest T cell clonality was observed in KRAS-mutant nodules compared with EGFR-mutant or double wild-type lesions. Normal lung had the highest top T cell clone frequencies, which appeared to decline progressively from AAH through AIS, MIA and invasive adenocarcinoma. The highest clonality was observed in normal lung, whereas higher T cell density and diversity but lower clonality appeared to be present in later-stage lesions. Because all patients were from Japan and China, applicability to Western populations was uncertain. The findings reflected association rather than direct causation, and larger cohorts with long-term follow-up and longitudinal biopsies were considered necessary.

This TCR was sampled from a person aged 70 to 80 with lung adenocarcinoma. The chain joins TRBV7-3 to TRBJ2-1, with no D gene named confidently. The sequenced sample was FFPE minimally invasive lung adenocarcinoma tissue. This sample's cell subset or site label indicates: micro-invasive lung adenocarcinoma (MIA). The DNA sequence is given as TGTGCCAGCAGCCCAGCGCCGAGCTCCTACAATGAGCAGTTCTTC. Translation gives CASSPAPSSYNEQFF. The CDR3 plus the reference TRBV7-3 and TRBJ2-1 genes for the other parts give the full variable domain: GAGVSQTPSNKVTEKGKYVELRCDPISGHTALYWYRQSLGQGPEFLIYFQGTGAADDSGLPNDRFFAVRPEGSVSTLKIQRTERGDSAVYLCASSPAPSSYNEQFFGPGTRLTVL.